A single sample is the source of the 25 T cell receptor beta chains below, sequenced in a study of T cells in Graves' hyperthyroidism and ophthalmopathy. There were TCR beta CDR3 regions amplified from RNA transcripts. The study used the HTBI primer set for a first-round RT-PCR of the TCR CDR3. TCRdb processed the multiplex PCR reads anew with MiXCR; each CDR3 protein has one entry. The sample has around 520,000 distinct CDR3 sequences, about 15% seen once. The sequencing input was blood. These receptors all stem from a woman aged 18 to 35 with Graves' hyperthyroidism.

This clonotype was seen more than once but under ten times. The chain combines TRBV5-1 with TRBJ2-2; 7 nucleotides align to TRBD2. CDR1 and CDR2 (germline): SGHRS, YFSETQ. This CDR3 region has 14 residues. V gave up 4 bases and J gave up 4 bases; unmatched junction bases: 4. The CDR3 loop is CASSISGRTGELFF. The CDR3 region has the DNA TGCGCCAGCAGCATTAGCGGGCGCACCGGGGAGCTGTTTTTT.

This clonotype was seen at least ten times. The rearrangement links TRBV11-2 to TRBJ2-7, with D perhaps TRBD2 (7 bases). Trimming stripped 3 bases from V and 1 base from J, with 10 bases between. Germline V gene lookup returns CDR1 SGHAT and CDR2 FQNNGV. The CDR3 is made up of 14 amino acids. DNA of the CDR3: TGTGCCAGCAGCTTTGGGGGGGCTTCCTACGAGCAGTACGTC. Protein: CASSFGGASYEQYV.

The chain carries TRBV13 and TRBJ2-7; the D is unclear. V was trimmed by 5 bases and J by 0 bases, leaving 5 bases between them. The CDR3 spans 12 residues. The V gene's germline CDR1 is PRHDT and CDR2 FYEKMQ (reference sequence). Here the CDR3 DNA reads TGTGCCAGCAGCGCCTACTCCTACGAGCAGTACTTC. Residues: CASSAYSYEQYF.

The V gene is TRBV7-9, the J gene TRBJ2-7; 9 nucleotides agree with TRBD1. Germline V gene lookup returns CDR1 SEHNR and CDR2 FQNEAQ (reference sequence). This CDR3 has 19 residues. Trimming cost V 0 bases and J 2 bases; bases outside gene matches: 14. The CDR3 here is CASSLAGTGNFPLPYEQYF. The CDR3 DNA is TGTGCCAGCAGCTTAGCCGGGACAGGGAATTTTCCCCTCCCCTACGAGCAGTACTTC. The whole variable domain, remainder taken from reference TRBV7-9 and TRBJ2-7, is DTGVSQNPRHKITKRGQNVTFRCDPISEHNRLYWYRQTLGQGPEFLTYFQNEAQLEKSRLLSDRFSAERPKGSFSTLEIQRTEQGDSAMYLCASSLAGTGNFPLPYEQYFGPGTRLTVT.

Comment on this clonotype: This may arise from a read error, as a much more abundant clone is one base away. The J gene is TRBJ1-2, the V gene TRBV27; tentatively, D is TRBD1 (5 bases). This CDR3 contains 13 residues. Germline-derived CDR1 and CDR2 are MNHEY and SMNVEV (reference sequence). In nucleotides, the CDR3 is TGTGCCAGCAGTAATGGCGGGACCTATGACTACACCTTC. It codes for CASSNGGTYDYTF.

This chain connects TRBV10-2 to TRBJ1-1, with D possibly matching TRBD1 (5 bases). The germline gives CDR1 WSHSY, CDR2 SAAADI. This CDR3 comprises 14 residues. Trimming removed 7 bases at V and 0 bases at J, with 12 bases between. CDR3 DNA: TGCGCCAGCAAGGGCAGGGCCCTGAACACTGAAGCTTTCTTT. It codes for CASKGRALNTEAFF.

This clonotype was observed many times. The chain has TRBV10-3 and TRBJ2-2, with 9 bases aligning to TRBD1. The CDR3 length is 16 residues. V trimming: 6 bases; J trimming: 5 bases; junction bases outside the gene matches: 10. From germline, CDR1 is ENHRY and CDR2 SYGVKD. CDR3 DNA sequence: TGTGCCATCAGCGCCGGGACAGGGAAGAGAACCGGGGAGCTGTTTTTT. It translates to CAISAGTGKRTGELFF.

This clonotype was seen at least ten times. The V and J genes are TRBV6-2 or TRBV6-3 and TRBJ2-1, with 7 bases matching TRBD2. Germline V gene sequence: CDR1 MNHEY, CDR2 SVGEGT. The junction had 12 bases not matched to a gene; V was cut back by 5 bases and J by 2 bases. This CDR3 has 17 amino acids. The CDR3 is CASSTRSGKGAYNEQFF. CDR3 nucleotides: TGTGCCAGCAGTACCCGGAGCGGGAAGGGCGCCTACAATGAGCAGTTCTTC.

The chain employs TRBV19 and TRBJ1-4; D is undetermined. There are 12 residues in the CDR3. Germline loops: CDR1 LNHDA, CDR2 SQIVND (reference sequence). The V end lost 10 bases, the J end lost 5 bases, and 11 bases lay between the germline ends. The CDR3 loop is CATLSENEKLFF. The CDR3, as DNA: TGTGCCACCCTCAGTGAAAATGAAAAACTGTTTTTT.

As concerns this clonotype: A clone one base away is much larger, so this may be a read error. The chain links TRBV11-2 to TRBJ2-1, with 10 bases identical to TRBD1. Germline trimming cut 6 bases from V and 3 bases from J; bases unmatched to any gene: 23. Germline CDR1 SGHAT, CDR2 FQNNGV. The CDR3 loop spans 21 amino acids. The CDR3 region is CASRYRSPPPGTGVYYNEQFF. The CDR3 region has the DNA TGTGCCAGCAGATACAGATCGCCCCCCCCCGGGACAGGGGTTTACTACAATGAGCAGTTCTTC.

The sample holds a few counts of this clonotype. Written as DNA, the CDR3 is TGCAGTGCTAGAGATATAGGTTACAATGAGCAGTTCTTC. Amino acid sequence: CSARDIGYNEQFF. The V gene is TRBV20-1, the J gene TRBJ2-1; D unclear. This CDR3 is built from 13 residues. Germline CDR1 reads DFQATT; CDR2 reads SNEGSKA (reference sequence). Trimming cost V 0 bases and J 4 bases, with 7 bases left between them.

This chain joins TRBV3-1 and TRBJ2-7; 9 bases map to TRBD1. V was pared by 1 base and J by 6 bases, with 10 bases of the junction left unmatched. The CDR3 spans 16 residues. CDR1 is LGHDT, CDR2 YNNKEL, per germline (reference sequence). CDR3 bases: TGTGCCAGCAGCCAAGGCGCGGGACAGGGATTTGGCGAGCAGTACTTC. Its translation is CASSQGAGQGFGEQYF.

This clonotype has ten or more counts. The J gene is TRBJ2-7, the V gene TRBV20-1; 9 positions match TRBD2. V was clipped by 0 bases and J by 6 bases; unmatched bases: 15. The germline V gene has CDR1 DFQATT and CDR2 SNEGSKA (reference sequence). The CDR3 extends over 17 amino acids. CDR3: CSARDNWREGPRGEQYF. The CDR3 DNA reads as TGCAGTGCTAGAGACAATTGGCGGGAGGGCCCTCGTGGCGAGCAGTACTTC.

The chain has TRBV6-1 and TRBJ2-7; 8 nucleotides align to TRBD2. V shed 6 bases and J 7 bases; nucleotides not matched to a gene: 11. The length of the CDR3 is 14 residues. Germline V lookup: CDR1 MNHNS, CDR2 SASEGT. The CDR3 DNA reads TGTGCCAGCAGGCGGGCGGGAGGTACCGGGGAGCAGTACGTC. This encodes CASRRAGGTGEQYV.

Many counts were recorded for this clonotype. The CDR3 sequence: CASNPRLGGEQFF. The DNA for the CDR3 is TGTGCCAGCAACCCCAGGCTGGGCGGTGAGCAGTTCTTC. V and J are TRBV12-3 or TRBV12-4 and TRBJ2-1; D ambiguous. The CDR3 extends over 13 amino acids. V lost 7 bases and J lost 9, with 16 bases in between.

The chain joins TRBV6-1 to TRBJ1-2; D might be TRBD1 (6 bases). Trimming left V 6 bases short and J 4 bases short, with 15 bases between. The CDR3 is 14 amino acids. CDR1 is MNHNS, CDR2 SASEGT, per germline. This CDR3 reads CASRTGGPTYGYTF. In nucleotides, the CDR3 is TGTGCCAGCAGGACGGGGGGCCCGACCTATGGCTACACCTTC.

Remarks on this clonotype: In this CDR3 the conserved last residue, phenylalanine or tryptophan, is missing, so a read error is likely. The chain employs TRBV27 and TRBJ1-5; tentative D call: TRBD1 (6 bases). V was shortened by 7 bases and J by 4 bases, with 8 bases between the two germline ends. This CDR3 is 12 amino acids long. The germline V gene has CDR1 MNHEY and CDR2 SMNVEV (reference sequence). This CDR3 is CASKTGNQPQHL. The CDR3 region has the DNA TGTGCCAGCAAAACAGGGAATCAGCCCCAGCATTTA.

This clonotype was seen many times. This CDR3 reads CATSGEVARGTYNEQFF. The CDR3 DNA reads as TGTGCCACCAGTGGGGAGGTGGCCCGGGGGACCTACAATGAGCAGTTCTTC. The J gene is TRBJ2-1, the V gene TRBV24-1, with a possible D match to TRBD2 (6 bases). The V gene lost 5 bases and the J gene lost 2 bases, with 18 bases spanning the gap. Germline CDR1 and CDR2: KGHDR and SFDVKD. CDR3 size: 17 residues.

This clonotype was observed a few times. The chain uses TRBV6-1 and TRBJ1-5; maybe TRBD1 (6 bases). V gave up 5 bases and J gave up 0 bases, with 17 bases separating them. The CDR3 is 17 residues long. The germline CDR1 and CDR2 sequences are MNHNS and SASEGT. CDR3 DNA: TGTGCCAGCAGTCTAGACGGAACAGGGACTAGCAATCAGCCCCAGCATTTT. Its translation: CASSLDGTGTSNQPQHF.

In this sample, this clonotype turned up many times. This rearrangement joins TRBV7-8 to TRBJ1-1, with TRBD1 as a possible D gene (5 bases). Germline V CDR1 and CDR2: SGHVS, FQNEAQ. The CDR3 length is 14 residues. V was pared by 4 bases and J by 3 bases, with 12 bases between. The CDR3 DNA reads TGTGCCAGCAGCTCTACCTGGGGCGACACTGAAGCTTTCTTT. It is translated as CASSSTWGDTEAFF.

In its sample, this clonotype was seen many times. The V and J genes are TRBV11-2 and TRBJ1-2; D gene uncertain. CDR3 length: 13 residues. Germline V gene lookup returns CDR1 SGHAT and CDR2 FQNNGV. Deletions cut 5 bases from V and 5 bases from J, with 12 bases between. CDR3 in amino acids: CASSTAATYGYTF. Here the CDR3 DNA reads TGTGCCAGCAGCACGGCGGCCACATATGGCTACACCTTC.

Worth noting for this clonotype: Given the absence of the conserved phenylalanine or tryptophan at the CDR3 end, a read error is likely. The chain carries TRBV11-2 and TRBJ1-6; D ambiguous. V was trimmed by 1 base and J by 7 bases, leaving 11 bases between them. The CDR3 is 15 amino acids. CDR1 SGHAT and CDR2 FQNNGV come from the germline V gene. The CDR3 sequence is CASSLVSEANSPLHV. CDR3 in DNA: TGTGCCAGCAGCTTAGTGAGTGAAGCCAATTCACCCCTCCACGTT.

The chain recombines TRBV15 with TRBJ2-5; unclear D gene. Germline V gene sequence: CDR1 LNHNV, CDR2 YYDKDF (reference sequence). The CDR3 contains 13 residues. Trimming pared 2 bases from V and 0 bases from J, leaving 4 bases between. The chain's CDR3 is CATSRRNQETQYF. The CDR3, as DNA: TGTGCCACCAGCAGACGTAACCAAGAGACCCAGTACTTC.

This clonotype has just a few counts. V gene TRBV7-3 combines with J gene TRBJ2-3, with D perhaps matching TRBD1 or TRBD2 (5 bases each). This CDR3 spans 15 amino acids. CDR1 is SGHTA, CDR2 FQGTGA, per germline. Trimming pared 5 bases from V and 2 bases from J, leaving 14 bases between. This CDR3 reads CASSPPGRNTDTQYF. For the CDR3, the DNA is TGTGCCAGCAGCCCCCCGGGGCGGAACACAGATACGCAGTATTTT.

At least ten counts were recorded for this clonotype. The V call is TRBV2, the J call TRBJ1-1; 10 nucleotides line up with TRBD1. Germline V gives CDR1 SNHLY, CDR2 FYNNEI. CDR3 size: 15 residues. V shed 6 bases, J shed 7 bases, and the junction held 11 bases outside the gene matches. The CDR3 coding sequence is TGTGCCAGCAGATATCACGGGACAGGGGCGGTTGAAGCTTTCTTT. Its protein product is CASRYHGTGAVEAFF.